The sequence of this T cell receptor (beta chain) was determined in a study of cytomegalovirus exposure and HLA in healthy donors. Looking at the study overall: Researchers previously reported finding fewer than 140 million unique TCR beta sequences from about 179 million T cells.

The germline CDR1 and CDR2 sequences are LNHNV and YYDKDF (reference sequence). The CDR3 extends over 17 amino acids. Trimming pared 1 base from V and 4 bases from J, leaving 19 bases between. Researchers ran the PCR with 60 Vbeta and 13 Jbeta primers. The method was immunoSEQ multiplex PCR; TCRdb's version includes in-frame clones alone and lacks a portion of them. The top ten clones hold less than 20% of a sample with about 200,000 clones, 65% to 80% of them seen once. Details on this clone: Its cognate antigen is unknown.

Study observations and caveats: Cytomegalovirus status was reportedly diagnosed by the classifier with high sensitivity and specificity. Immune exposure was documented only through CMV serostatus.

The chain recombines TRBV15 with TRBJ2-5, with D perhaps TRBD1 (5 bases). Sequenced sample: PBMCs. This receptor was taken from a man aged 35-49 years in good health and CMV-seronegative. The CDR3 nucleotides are TGTGCCACCAGCAGAGCGTTGCTCAGGGATTTCGGAGAGACCCAGTACTTC. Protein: CATSRALLRDFGETQYF.